Listed below are T cell receptor beta chains from one sample, sequenced in a study of CD8+CD57+ T cells in acquired aplastic anemia. MiXCR was run by TCRdb on the reads, yielding one entry per CDR3 protein. The top ten clones hold about 2.9% of a sample with about 180,000 distinct CDR3 sequences, under 55% of them seen once. What was sequenced was sorted CD4+, CD8+, or CD8+CD57+ T cells (not recorded which) from PBMCs. All receptors derive from a human donor in good health. Both conserved end residues are part of each CDR3. A D gene is named only where the DNA matches it firmly. The listing skips clone size in some rows; elsewhere it reads once, few, many or a size class.

.	TRBV6-1	.	TRBJ2-7	CASRASGTPPYEQYF	TGTGCCAGCAGGGCGAGCGGGACACCTCCCTACGAGCAGTACTTC
.	TRBV10-2	.	TRBJ2-3	CASSDAGSLTDTQYF	TGCGCCAGCAGTGACGCCGGCTCTCTCACAGATACGCAGTATTTT
.	TRBV11-2	TRBD1	TRBJ2-7	CASSQGQASSYEQYF	TGTGCCAGCAGCCAGGGACAGGCAAGCTCCTACGAGCAGTACTTC
many	TRBV19	.	TRBJ1-2	CASRANYGYTF	TGTGCCAGTAGGGCGAACTATGGCTACACCTTC
.	TRBV19	.	TRBJ1-2	CASSLQGLHGYTF	TGTGCCAGTAGTTTGCAGGGTCTACATGGCTACACCTTC
many	TRBV7-2	.	TRBJ2-3	CASSPGRHTQYF	TGTGCCAGCAGCCCCGGCAGACATACGCAGTATTTT
.	TRBV5-8	TRBD1	TRBJ1-2	CASTLRGGQIYGYTF	TGTGCCAGCACCCTTAGGGGGGGACAGATCTATGGCTACACCTTC
.	TRBV2	TRBD1	TRBJ2-7	CASWDRAEQYF	TGTGCCAGCTGGGACAGAGCGGAGCAGTACTTC
.	TRBV15	TRBD1	TRBJ2-1	CATFLSGQGVNEQFF	TGTGCCACCTTTTTATCAGGACAGGGGGTCAATGAGCAGTTCTTC
.	TRBV7-2	.	TRBJ2-7	CASSTGPSYEQYF	TGTGCCAGCAGCACGGGGCCCTCCTACGAGCAGTACTTC
few	TRBV6-5	TRBD1	TRBJ1-6	CASSYDRGGNSPLHF	TGTGCCAGCAGTTACGACAGGGGCGGAAATTCACCCCTCCACTTT
.	TRBV20-1	TRBD2	TRBJ2-5	CSARGTSVKETQYF	TGCAGTGCTAGAGGGACTAGCGTCAAAGAGACCCAGTACTTC
many	TRBV3-1	TRBD1	TRBJ2-7	CASRPGTGNEQYF	TGTGCCAGCAGACCCGGGACAGGAAACGAGCAGTACTTC
.	TRBV30	TRBD1	TRBJ1-1	CAWRRQGNTEAFF	TGTGCCTGGAGGCGACAGGGGAACACTGAAGCTTTCTTT
many	TRBV20-1	TRBD2	TRBJ2-1	CSARGVGSGGYNEQFF	TGCAGTGCTAGGGGGGTAGGTAGCGGGGGCTACAATGAGCAGTTCTTC
many	TRBV29-1	.	TRBJ2-3	CSVQGAGSADTQYF	TGCAGCGTTCAAGGGGCAGGATCGGCAGATACGCAGTATTTT
many	TRBV10-3	.	TRBJ1-2	CAISAQYGGFRDGYTF	TGTGCCATCAGTGCACAATACGGGGGGTTTCGAGATGGCTACACCTTC
many	TRBV10-3	TRBD1	TRBJ1-2	CAIRGQGNYGYTF	TGTGCCATCAGGGGACAGGGTAACTATGGCTACACCTTC
many	TRBV7-6	.	TRBJ2-2	CASSSHPTKNTGELFF	TGTGCCAGCAGCTCCCATCCGACAAAGAACACCGGGGAGCTGTTTTTT
many	TRBV5-1	TRBD1	TRBJ2-5	CASSPDRGIQETQYF	TGCGCCAGCAGCCCGGACAGGGGGATCCAAGAGACCCAGTACTTC
.	TRBV11-2	TRBD2	TRBJ2-1	CASSPGGSGMATYNEQFF	TGTGCCAGCAGCCCCGGAGGTAGCGGGATGGCGACCTACAATGAGCAGTTCTTC
many	TRBV5-8	.	TRBJ1-6	CASSFLPSPLHF	TGTGCCAGCAGCTTCCTTCCTTCACCCCTCCACTTT
.	TRBV6-1	TRBD1	TRBJ1-4	CASSGRQGSTNEKLFF	TGTGCCAGCAGTGGGAGACAGGGATCAACTAATGAAAAACTGTTTTTT
.	TRBV19	TRBD1	TRBJ1-2	CASSISTGSLNYGYTF	TGTGCCAGTAGTATTTCGACAGGGAGTCTTAACTATGGCTACACCTTC
.	TRBV2	.	TRBJ2-3	CAITSISRDTDTQYF	TGTGCCATAACTAGCATTAGCAGAGACACAGATACGCAGTATTTT
many	TRBV7-2	.	TRBJ2-2	CASSLGPAWVDTGELFF	TGTGCCAGCAGCTTAGGTCCTGCGTGGGTGGACACCGGGGAGCTGTTTTTT
.	TRBV27	TRBD2	TRBJ2-5	CASSPTIAGGETQYF	TGTGCCAGCAGCCCTACCATTGCGGGGGGAGAGACCCAGTACTTC
.	TRBV15	TRBD1	TRBJ1-6	CATSRGTRGREVGSPLHF	TGTGCCACCAGCAGAGGGACCAGGGGGCGCGAGGTGGGATCACCCCTCCACTTT
.	TRBV4-2	.	TRBJ1-1	CASSRDGDTEAFF	TGTGCCAGCAGCCGGGACGGAGACACTGAAGCTTTCTTT
once	TRBV13	TRBD1	TRBJ1-1	CASSFGTGTEAFF	TGTGCCAGCAGCTTCGGGACAGGGACTGAAGCTTTCTTT
once	TRBV10-2	.	TRBJ1-1	CASIGTDTEAFF	TGCGCCAGCATCGGAACAGACACTGAAGCTTTCTTT
many	TRBV5-1	.	TRBJ1-5	CASSLDTGNQPQHF	TGCGCCAGCAGCTTGGACACAGGCAATCAGCCCCAGCATTTT
.	TRBV18	.	TRBJ1-1	CASSPPSIPAGEAFF	TGTGCCAGCTCACCACCTTCCATCCCGGCAGGTGAAGCTTTCTTT
once	TRBV19	.	TRBJ2-5	CASSIMAEETQYF	TGTGCCAGTAGTATAATGGCGGAAGAGACCCAGTACTTC
.	TRBV7-9	.	TRBJ1-2	CASSLEGSGYTF	TGTGCCAGCAGCTTGGAGGGGAGTGGCTACACCTTC
few	TRBV3-1	.	TRBJ2-2	CASSSWMGGGELFF	TGTGCCAGCAGCTCTTGGATGGGGGGCGGGGAGCTGTTTTTT
few	TRBV5-5	TRBD1	TRBJ2-7	CASNRGYYEQYF	TGTGCCAGCAACAGGGGCTACTACGAGCAGTACTTC
many	TRBV9	TRBD2	TRBJ2-1	CASSVEEGLYNEQFF	TGTGCCAGCAGCGTCGAGGAGGGACTATACAATGAGCAGTTCTTC
many	TRBV5-8	.	TRBJ2-1	CASSLASSYNEQFF	TGTGCCAGCAGCTTAGCTAGCTCCTACAATGAGCAGTTCTTC
.	TRBV20-1	TRBD2	TRBJ2-7	CSARGSSGDYEQYF	TGCAGTGCTAGAGGATCTAGCGGGGATTACGAGCAGTACTTC
once	TRBV4-2	.	TRBJ2-2	CASGQGHRDTGELFF	TGTGCCAGCGGCCAAGGACACCGGGACACCGGGGAGCTGTTTTTT
.	TRBV19	.	TRBJ1-2	CASSWEGRYGYTF	TGTGCCAGTAGTTGGGAGGGGCGGTATGGCTACACCTTC
few	TRBV10-3	TRBD2	TRBJ2-2	CAISEPSGGPVLNTGELFF	TGTGCCATCAGTGAGCCTAGCGGGGGGCCGGTCTTGAACACCGGGGAGCTGTTTTTT
.	TRBV29-1	.	TRBJ2-2	CSLVGQHTGELFF	TGCAGCTTAGTCGGGCAGCACACCGGGGAGCTGTTTTTT
.	TRBV7-3	TRBD2	TRBJ2-7	CASSPRALAGLYEQYF	TGTGCCAGCAGCCCTAGGGCACTAGCGGGGTTGTACGAGCAGTACTTC
.	TRBV2	.	TRBJ1-2	CASIRGLGYGYTF	TGTGCCAGCATCCGGGGGCTTGGCTATGGCTACACCTTC
.	TRBV29-1	.	TRBJ1-2	CSVEKPHYGYTF	TGCAGCGTTGAAAAACCCCACTATGGCTACACCTTC
many	TRBV5-1	TRBD1	TRBJ1-2	CASSPSSGGPYYGYTF	TGCGCCAGCAGCCCATCTTCAGGGGGGCCCTACTATGGCTACACCTTC
.	TRBV20-1	.	TRBJ2-7	CSARRGDEQYF	TGCAGTGCTAGAAGGGGGGACGAGCAGTACTTC
.	TRBV5-6	.	TRBJ1-5	CASSLFGVYSNQPQHF	TGTGCCAGCAGCCTCTTTGGGGTCTATAGCAATCAGCCCCAGCATTTT
.	TRBV4-2	TRBD2	TRBJ2-3	CASSQEGASGRGGAGTQYF	TGTGCCAGCAGCCAAGAGGGGGCTAGCGGGAGGGGTGGGGCAGGTACGCAGTATTTT
few	TRBV2	.	TRBJ1-1	CASSVGENTEAFF	TGTGCCAGCAGTGTTGGCGAGAACACTGAAGCTTTCTTT
many	TRBV7-2	.	TRBJ2-7	CASSSHRAAYEQYF	TGTGCCAGCAGCTCCCACAGGGCAGCCTACGAGCAGTACTTC
many	TRBV7-3	.	TRBJ2-7	CASSLMATTPYEQYF	TGTGCCAGCAGCTTAATGGCTACCACCCCCTACGAGCAGTACTTC
many	TRBV20-1	TRBD1	TRBJ2-5	CSATDRGETQYF	TGCAGTGCCACGGACAGGGGGGAGACCCAGTACTTC
many	TRBV19	.	TRBJ2-5	CASSLAGTLVQETQYF	TGTGCCAGTAGCCTTGCAGGGACCCTTGTCCAAGAGACCCAGTACTTC
.	TRBV19	TRBD1	TRBJ1-6	CARSPRGISHSPLHF	TGTGCCCGTAGTCCCAGGGGGATAAGCCATTCACCCCTCCACTTT
.	TRBV6-1	.	TRBJ2-1	CASSEQEGSHNEQFF	TGTGCCAGCAGTGAACAAGAAGGGTCCCACAATGAGCAGTTCTTC